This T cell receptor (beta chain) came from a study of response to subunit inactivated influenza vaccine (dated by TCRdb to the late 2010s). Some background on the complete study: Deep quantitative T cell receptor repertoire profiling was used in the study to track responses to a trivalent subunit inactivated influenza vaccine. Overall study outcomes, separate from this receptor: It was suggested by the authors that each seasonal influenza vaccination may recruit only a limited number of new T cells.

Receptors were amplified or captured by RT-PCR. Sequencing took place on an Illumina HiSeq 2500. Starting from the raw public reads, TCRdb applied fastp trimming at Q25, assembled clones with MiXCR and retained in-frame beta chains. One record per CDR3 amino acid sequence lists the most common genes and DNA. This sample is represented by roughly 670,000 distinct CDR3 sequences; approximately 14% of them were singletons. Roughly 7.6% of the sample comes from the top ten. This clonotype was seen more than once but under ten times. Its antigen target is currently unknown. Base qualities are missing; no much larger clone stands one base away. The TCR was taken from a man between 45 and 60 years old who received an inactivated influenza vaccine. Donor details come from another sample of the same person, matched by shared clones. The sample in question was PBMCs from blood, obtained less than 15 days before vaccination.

The nucleotide sequence is given as TGCAGTGCTAGAACTAGCGGGGGGGCTAATGAGCAGTTCTTC. Protein translation: CSARTSGGANEQFF. The sequence is built from TRBV20-1 and TRBJ2-1, and 13 junctional nucleotides match TRBD2. Compared with germline, V lacks 2 bases and J lacks 7 bases; bases without a gene match: 2. The CDR3 runs 14 residues from the cysteine to the phenylalanine. The only DNA kept is the CDR3, 42 bases in frame from the first base. CDR1 and CDR2, per the germline V gene (reference sequence), are DFQATT and SNEGSKA.